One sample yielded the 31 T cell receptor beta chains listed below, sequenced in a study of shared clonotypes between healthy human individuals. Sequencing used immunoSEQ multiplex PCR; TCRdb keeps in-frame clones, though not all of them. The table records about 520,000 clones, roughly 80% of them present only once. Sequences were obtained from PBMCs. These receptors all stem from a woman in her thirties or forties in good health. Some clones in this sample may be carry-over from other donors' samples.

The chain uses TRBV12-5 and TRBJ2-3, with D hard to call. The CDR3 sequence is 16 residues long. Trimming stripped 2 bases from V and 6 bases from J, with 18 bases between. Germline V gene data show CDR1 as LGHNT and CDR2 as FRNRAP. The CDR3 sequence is CASGLTRRGLGDTQYF. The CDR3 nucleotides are TGTGCTAGTGGTTTGACCCGCCGTGGTTTGGGGGATACGCAGTATTTT.

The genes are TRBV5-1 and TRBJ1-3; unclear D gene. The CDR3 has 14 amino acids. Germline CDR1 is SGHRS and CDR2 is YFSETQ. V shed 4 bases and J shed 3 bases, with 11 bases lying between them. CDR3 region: CASSASGGGNTIYF. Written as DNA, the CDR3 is TGCGCCAGCAGCGCGTCGGGAGGTGGAAACACCATATATTTT. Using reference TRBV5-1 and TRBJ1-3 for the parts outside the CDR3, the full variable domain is KAGVTQTPRYLIKTRGQQVTLSCSPISGHRSVSWYQQTPGQGLQFLFEYFSETQRNKGNFPGRFSGRQFSNSRSEMNVSTLELGDSALYLCASSASGGGNTIYFGEGSWLTVV.

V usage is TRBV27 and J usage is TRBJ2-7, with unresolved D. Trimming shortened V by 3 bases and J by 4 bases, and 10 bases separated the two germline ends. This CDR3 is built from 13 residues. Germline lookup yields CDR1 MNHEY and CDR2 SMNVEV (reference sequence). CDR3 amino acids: CASSFHGPYEQYF. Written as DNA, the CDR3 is TGTGCCAGCAGTTTCCATGGACCTTACGAGCAGTACTTC.

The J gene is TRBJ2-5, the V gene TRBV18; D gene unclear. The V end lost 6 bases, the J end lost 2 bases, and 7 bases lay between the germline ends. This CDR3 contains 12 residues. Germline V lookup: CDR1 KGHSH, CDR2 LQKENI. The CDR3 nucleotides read TGTGCCAGCTCCTCGCCGCAAGAGACCCAGTACTTC. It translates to CASSSPQETQYF.

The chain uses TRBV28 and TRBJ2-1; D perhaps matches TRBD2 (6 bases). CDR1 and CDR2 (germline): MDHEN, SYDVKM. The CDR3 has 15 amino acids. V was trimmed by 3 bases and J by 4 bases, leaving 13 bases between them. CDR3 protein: CASSLLAEGYNEQFF. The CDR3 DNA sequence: TGTGCCAGCAGTTTGTTGGCGGAGGGATACAATGAGCAGTTCTTC.

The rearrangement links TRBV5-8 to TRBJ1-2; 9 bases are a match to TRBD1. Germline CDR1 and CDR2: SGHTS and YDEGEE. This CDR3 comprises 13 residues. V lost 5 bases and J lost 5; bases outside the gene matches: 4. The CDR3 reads CASRRDRVYGYTF. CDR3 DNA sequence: TGTGCCAGCAGGAGGGACAGGGTTTATGGCTACACCTTC. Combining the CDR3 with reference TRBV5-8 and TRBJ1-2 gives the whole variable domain EAGVTQSPTHLIKTRGQQATLRCSPISGHTSVYWYQQALGLGLQFLLWYDEGEERNRGNFPPRFSGRQFPNYSSELNVNALELEDSALYLCASRRDRVYGYTFGSGTRLTVV.

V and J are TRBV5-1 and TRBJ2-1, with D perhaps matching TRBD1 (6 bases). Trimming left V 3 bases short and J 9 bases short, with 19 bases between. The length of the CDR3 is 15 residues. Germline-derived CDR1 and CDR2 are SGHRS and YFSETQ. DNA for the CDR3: TGCGCCAGCAGCTCCCTGACAGGCTCCGATGGTGAGCAGTTCTTC. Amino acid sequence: CASSSLTGSDGEQFF.

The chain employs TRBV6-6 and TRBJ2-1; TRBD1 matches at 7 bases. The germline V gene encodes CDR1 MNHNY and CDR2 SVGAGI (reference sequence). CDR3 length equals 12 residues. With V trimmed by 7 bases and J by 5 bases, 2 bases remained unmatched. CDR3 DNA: TGTGCCAGCAATACAGGGGACAATGAGCAGTTCTTC. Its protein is CASNTGDNEQFF.

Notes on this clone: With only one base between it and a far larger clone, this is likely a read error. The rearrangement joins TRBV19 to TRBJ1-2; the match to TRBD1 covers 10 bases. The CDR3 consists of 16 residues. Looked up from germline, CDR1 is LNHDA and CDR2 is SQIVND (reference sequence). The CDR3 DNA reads TGTGCCAGTAGTCCCCCTCCCGGGACAGGGGACTTTGGCTGCACCTTC. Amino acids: CASSPPPGTGDFGCTF.

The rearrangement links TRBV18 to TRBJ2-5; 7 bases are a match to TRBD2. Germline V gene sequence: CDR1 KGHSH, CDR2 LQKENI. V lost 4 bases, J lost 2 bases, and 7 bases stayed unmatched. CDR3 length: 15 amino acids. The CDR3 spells CASSRGGRGQETQYF. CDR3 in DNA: TGTGCCAGCTCACGCGGGGGAAGAGGGCAAGAGACCCAGTACTTC. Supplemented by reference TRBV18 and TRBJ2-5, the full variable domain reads NAGVMQNPRHLVRRRGQEARLRCSPMKGHSHVYWYRQLPEEGLKFMVYLQKENIIDESGMPKERFSAEFPKEGPSILRIQQVVRGDSAAYFCASSRGGRGQETQYFGPGTRLLVL.

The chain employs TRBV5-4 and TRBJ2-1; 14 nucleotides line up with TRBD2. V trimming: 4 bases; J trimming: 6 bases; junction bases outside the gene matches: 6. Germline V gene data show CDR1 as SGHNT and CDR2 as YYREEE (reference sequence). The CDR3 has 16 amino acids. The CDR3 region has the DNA TGTGCCAGCAGCCCAAGACTAGCGGGAGGGCTCAATGAGCAGTTCTTC. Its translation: CASSPRLAGGLNEQFF.

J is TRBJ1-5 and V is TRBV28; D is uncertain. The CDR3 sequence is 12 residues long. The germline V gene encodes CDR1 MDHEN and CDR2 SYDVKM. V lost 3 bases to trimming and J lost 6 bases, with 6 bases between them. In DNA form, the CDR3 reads TGTGCCAGCAGTTTCCCGGGTCAGCCCCAGCATTTT. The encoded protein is CASSFPGQPQHF.

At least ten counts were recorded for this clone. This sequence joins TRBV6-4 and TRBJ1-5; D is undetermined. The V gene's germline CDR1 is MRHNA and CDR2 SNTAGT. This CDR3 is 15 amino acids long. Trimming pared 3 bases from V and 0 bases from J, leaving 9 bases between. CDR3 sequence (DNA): TGTGCCAGCAGTGATTCTGGAGATAGCAATCAGCCCCAGCATTTT. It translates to CASSDSGDSNQPQHF.

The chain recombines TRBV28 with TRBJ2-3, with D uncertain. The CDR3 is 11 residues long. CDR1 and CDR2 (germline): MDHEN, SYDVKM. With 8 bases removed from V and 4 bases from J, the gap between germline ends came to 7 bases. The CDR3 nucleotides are TGTGCCAGCGGAGTGTCAGATACGCAGTATTTT. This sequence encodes CASGVSDTQYF.

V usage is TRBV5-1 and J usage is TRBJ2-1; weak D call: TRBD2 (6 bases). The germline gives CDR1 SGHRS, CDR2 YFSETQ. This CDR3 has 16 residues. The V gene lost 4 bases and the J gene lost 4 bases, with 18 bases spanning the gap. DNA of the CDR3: TGCGCCAGCAGCCCTGGAGGCGGGGCCCGATACAATGAGCAGTTCTTC. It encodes CASSPGGGARYNEQFF.

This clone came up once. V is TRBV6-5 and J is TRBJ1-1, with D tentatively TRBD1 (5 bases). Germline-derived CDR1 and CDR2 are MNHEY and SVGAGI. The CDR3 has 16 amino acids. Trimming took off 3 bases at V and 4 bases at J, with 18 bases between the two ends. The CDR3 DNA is TGTGCCAGCAGTTATGGGCTGAGGGGTGACGGCACTGAAGCTTTCTTT. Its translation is CASSYGLRGDGTEAFF.

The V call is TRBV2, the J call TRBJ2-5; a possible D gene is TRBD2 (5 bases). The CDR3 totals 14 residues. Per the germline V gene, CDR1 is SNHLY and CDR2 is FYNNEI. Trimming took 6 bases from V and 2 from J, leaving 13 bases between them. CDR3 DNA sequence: TGTGCCAGCAGCCCGACTGAGGGACAAGAGACCCAGTACTTC. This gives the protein CASSPTEGQETQYF. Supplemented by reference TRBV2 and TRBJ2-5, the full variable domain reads EPEVTQTPSHQVTQMGQEVILRCVPISNHLYFYWYRQILGQKVEFLVSFYNNEISEKSEIFDDQFSVERPDGSNFTLKIRSTKLEDSAMYFCASSPTEGQETQYFGPGTRLLVL.

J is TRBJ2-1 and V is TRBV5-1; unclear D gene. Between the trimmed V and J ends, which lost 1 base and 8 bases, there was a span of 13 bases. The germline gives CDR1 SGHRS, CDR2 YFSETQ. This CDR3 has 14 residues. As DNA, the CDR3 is TGCGCCAGCAGCTTGACAGCAATCAGCGATGAGCAGTTCTTC. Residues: CASSLTAISDEQFF.

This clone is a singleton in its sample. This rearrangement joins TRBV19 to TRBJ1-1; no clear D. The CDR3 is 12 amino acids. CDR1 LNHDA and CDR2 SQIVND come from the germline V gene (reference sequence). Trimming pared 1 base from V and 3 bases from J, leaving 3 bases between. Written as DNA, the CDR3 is TGTGCCAGTAGTATAGCGGACACTGAAGCTTTCTTT. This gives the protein CASSIADTEAFF.

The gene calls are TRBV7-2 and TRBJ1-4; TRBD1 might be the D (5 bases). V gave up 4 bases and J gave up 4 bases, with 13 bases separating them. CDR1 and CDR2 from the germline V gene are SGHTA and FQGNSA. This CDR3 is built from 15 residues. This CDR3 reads CASSSQAKYNEKLFF. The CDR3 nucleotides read TGTGCCAGCAGCTCACAGGCAAAGTATAATGAAAAACTGTTTTTT.

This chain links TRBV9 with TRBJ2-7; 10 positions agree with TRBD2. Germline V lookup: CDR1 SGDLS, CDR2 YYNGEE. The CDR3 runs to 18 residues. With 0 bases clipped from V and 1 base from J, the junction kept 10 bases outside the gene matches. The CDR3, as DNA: TGTGCCAGCAGCGTAGGGGCTAGCGGGAGCGGTTGGTCCTACGAGCAGTACTTC. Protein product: CASSVGASGSGWSYEQYF. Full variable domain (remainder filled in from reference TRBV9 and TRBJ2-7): DSGVTQTPKHLITATGQRVTLRCSPRSGDLSVYWYQQSLDQGLQFLIQYYNGEERAKGNILERFSAQQFPDLHSELNLSSLELGDSALYFCASSVGASGSGWSYEQYFGPGTRLTVT.

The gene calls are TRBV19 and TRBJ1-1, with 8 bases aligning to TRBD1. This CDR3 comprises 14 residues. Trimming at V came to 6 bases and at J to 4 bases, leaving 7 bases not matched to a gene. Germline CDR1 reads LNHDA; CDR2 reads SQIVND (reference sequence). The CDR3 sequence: CASSRTGRGTEAFF. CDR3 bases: TGTGCCAGTAGCCGGACAGGGCGGGGCACTGAAGCTTTCTTT.

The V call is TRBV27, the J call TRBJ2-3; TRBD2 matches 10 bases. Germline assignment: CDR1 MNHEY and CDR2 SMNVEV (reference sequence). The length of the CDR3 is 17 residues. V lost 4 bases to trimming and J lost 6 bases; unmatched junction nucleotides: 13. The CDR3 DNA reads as TGTGCCAGCAGTTCGAACAGCGGGAGGGCGTTTAAGGATACGCAGTATTTT. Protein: CASSSNSGRAFKDTQYF.

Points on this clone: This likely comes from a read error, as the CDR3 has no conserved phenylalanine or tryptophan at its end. In DNA, the CDR3 is TGTGCCAGCAGTAAAGGAACAGGGAGTAGGGAAGCTTTCTGT. Protein sequence: CASSKGTGSREAFC. The rearrangement joins TRBV2 to TRBJ1-1; possibly TRBD1 for D (6 bases). In germline, CDR1 is SNHLY, CDR2 FYNNEI. The CDR3 length is 14 residues. V lost 5 bases, J lost 8 bases, and 18 bases lay in between.

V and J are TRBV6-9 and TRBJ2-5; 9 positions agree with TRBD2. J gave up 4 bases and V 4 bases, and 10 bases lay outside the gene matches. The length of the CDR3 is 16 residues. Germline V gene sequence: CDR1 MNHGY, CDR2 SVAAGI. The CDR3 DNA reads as TGTGCCAGCAGTTGTACCTTGTGGACTAGCGCAGAGACCCAGTACTTC. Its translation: CASSCTLWTSAETQYF.

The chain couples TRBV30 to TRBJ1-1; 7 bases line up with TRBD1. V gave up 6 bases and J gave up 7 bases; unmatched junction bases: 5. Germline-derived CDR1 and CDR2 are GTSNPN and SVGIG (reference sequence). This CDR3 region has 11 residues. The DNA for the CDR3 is TGTGCCTGTTACAGGGGAGGTGAAGCTTTCTTT. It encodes CACYRGGEAFF.

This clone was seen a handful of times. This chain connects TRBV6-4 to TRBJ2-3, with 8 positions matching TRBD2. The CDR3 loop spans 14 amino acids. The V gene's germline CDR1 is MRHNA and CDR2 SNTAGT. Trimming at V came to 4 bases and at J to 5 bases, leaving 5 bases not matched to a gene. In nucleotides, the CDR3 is TGTGCCAGCAGTGTAAACGGGAGGGGAGATACGCAGTATTTT. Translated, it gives CASSVNGRGDTQYF.

The CDR3, as DNA: TGTGCCAGCAGCTTCTTTGGAGTTGGGGATACGCAGTATTTT. The encoded protein is CASSFFGVGDTQYF. The V call is TRBV7-3, the J call TRBJ2-3; D unclear. Germline V lookup: CDR1 SGHTA, CDR2 FQGTGA. The CDR3 is made up of 14 amino acids. V lost 3 bases and J 6 bases, leaving 13 bases between the germline ends.

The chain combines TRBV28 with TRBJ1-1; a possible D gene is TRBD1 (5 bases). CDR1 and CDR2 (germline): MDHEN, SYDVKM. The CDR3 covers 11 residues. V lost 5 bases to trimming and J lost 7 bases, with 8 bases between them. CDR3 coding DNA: TGTGCCAGCAGTAACAGGATTGAAGCTTTCTTT. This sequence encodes CASSNRIEAFF.

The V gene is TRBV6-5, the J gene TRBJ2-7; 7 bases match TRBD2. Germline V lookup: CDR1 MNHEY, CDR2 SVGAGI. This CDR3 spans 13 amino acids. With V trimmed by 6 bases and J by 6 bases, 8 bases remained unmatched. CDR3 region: CASRRGGSGEQYF. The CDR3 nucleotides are TGTGCCAGCAGGAGGGGCGGGAGTGGCGAGCAGTACTTC.

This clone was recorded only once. Here the CDR3 reads CASSLDTGLSSYNEQFF. Written as DNA, the CDR3 is TGTGCCAGCAGCTTAGACACAGGGCTGAGCTCCTACAATGAGCAGTTCTTC. The chain has TRBV13 and TRBJ2-1; possibly TRBD1 for D (6 bases). CDR1 and CDR2 from the germline V gene are PRHDT and FYEKMQ (reference sequence). This CDR3 spans 17 amino acids. Trimming left V 1 base short and J 0 bases short, with 13 bases between. The variable domain in full, with the rest retrieved from reference TRBV13 and TRBJ2-1, is AAGVIQSPRHLIKEKRETATLKCYPIPRHDTVYWYQQGPGQDPQFLISFYEKMQSDKGSIPDRFSAQQFSDYHSELNMSSLELGDSALYFCASSLDTGLSSYNEQFFGPGTRLTVL.